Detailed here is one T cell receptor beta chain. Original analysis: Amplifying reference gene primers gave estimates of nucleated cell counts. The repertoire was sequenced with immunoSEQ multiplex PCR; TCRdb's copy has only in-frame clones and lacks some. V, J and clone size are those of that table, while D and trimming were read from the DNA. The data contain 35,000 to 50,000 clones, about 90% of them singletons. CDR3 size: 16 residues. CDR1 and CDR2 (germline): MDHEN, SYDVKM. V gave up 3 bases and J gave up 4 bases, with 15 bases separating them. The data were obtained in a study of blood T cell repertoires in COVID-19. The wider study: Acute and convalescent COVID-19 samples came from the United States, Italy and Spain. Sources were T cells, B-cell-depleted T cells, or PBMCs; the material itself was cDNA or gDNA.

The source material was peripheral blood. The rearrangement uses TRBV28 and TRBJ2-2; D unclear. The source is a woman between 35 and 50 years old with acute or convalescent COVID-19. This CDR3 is CASSFTEYLVTGELFF. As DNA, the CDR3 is TGTGCCAGCAGTTTCACAGAGTACCTGGTCACCGGGGAGCTGTTTTTT.